Following are 25 T cell receptor beta chains from one sample sequenced in a study of breast tumors, draining lymph nodes, adjacent tissues. TCRdb fed the multiplex PCR reads into MiXCR, producing one record per CDR3 protein. The repertoire holds 250,000 or so distinct CDR3 sequences, with about 33% as singletons. Samples came from axillary lymph nodes draining the breast cancer. The sample taken for sequencing was axillary lymph node tissue. The receptors shown here come from a female donor with breast cancer. Some clones in this sample may be carry-over from other donors' samples.

In its sample, this clonotype was seen many times. The V gene is TRBV20-1, the J gene TRBJ1-2; no definite D call. The CDR3 length is 12 residues. The germline CDR1 and CDR2 sequences are DFQATT and SNEGSKA (reference sequence). Trimming took 0 bases from V and 7 from J, leaving 9 bases between them. Here the CDR3 reads CSAREAGVGYTF. DNA of the CDR3: TGCAGTGCTAGAGAGGCAGGAGTTGGCTACACCTTC.

This clonotype was seen only a few times. Compared with germline, one end of the junction differs, possibly owing to a read error. V and J are TRBV6-6 and TRBJ1-3; the D is unclear. The CDR3 consists of 16 residues. CDR1 and CDR2 (germline): MNHNY, SVGAGI (reference sequence). The CDR3 spells CASSYYRPSSGDTIYF. In nucleotides, the CDR3 is TGTGCCAGCAGTTATTACCGACCGAGCTCTGGAGACACCATATATTTT.

This clonotype was observed at least ten times. The rearrangement joins TRBV5-6 to TRBJ1-4, with D maybe TRBD1 (5 bases). Germline CDR1 SGHDT, CDR2 YYEEEE. The CDR3 has 18 amino acids. Trimming removed 2 bases at V and 5 bases at J, with 22 bases between. Written as DNA, the CDR3 is TGTGCCAGCAGCTTTCTTGGTACTCCCGGGACGGGGAATGAAAAACTGTTTTTT. Amino acid sequence: CASSFLGTPGTGNEKLFF.

This clonotype was seen at least ten times. This sequence joins TRBV9 and TRBJ2-3; 13 nucleotides line up with TRBD2. Trimming took 0 bases from V and 0 from J; bases not matched to a gene: 7. The CDR3 runs to 19 residues. The germline gives CDR1 SGDLS, CDR2 YYNGEE. The CDR3 sequence: CASSVASGTSGTSTDTQYF. The DNA of the CDR3 is TGTGCCAGCAGCGTAGCCTCAGGGACTAGCGGGACTAGCACAGATACGCAGTATTTT.

As concerns this clonotype: A read error may be the cause here, since a much bigger clone is one base away. Lacking the conserved final phenylalanine or tryptophan, this CDR3 likely reflects a read error. The chain carries TRBV9 and TRBJ2-1; 7 bases fit TRBD2. The CDR3 covers 13 residues. Trimming took 2 bases from V and 10 from J; bases not matched to a gene: 6. CDR1 is SGDLS, CDR2 YYNGEE, per germline. This CDR3 reads CASSVLGRAEQFS. CDR3 coding DNA: TGTGCCAGCAGCGTGTTGGGGAGGGCGGAGCAGTTCTCC.

This clonotype was seen a few times. The V gene is TRBV11-3, the J gene TRBJ2-1, with D possibly being TRBD1 (6 bases). The CDR3 has 18 residues. Germline V gene sequence: CDR1 SGHNT, CDR2 YENEEA. Trimming took off 4 bases at V and 1 base at J, with 20 bases between the two ends. CDR3 loop: CASSSVTNRDLSYNEQFF. The CDR3 DNA follows: TGTGCCAGCAGCTCCGTCACCAACAGGGATTTGTCCTACAATGAGCAGTTCTTC.

This clonotype was found many times. The chain has TRBV20-1 and TRBJ2-7, with 8 bases identical to TRBD2. J was trimmed by 4 bases and V by 6 bases; bases with no gene match: 17. Germline assignment: CDR1 DFQATT and CDR2 SNEGSKA (reference sequence). This CDR3 has 16 amino acids. CDR3 sequence reads: CSAYTRVLSGRYEQYF. CDR3 sequence (DNA): TGCAGTGCATATACAAGGGTGCTGAGCGGGAGATACGAGCAGTACTTC.

There are many counts of this clonotype. This sequence joins TRBV2 and TRBJ1-5; no reliable D call. V was pared by 7 bases and J by 2 bases, with 12 bases between. The CDR3 loop spans 14 amino acids. The germline V gene has CDR1 SNHLY and CDR2 FYNNEI. The CDR3 loop reads CASTLTQGNQPQHF. CDR3 coding DNA: TGTGCCAGCACCCTCACCCAGGGCAATCAGCCCCAGCATTTT. Filled out from reference TRBV2 and TRBJ1-5, the complete variable domain reads EPEVTQTPSHQVTQMGQEVILRCVPISNHLYFYWYRQILGQKVEFLVSFYNNEISEKSEIFDDQFSVERPDGSNFTLKIRSTKLEDSAMYFCASTLTQGNQPQHFGDGTRLSIL.

This clonotype was recorded a few times. V and J are TRBV27 and TRBJ2-1, with TRBD2 identical over 11 bases. Per the germline V gene, CDR1 is MNHEY and CDR2 is SMNVEV (reference sequence). V dropped 5 bases and J dropped 5; count of bases not matched to a gene: 8. This CDR3 comprises 16 residues. The CDR3 DNA is TGTGCCAGCAGTCCCCGTTTAGCGGGAGGGGACAATGAGCAGTTCTTC. It codes for CASSPRLAGGDNEQFF.

The table lists this clonotype with a few counts. This rearrangement joins TRBV28 to TRBJ2-7; no clear D. V was cut by 3 bases and J by 1 base, with 13 bases left in between. From germline, CDR1 is MDHEN and CDR2 SYDVKM. The CDR3 runs to 15 residues. This CDR3 reads CASSLMTDGSYEQYF. The CDR3, as DNA: TGTGCCAGCAGTTTGATGACGGACGGATCCTACGAGCAGTACTTC.

This sequence joins TRBV27 and TRBJ2-5, with TRBD1 as a possible D gene (6 bases). The germline V and J ends were trimmed by 4 bases and 2 bases, with 17 bases remaining between them. From germline, CDR1 is MNHEY and CDR2 SMNVEV (reference sequence). The CDR3 covers 16 residues. The CDR3, as DNA: TGTGCCAGCAGTTCGGGTCGCACAGGGCCACAAGAGACCCAGTACTTC. Translated: CASSSGRTGPQETQYF.

This clonotype was picked up a small number of times. This may come from a read error, since a much larger clone is one base off. CDR3 sequence: CASSVEGRPPTSTQPQHF. As DNA, the CDR3 is TGTGCCAGCAGCGTAGAGGGCAGGCCCCCGACCAGCACTCAGCCCCAGCATTTT. The V call is TRBV9, the J call TRBJ1-5; D not resolved. This CDR3 spans 18 amino acids. Germline CDR1 reads SGDLS; CDR2 reads YYNGEE.

This clonotype was counted at least ten times. The chain carries TRBV5-5 and TRBJ2-7, with D perhaps TRBD1 or TRBD2 (6 bases each). From germline, CDR1 is SGHKS and CDR2 YYEKEE (reference sequence). Trimming removed 4 bases at V and 3 bases at J, with 14 bases between. The CDR3 covers 14 residues. Here the CDR3 DNA reads TGTGCCAGCAGCGCGGGAAGACAGGACTACGAGCAGTACTTC. Translated: CASSAGRQDYEQYF. The entire variable domain, with the rest obtained from reference TRBV5-5 and TRBJ2-7, is as follows: DAGVTQSPTHLIKTRGQQVTLRCSPISGHKSVSWYQQVLGQGPQFIFQYYEKEERGRGNFPDRFSARQFPNYSSELNVNALLLGDSALYLCASSAGRQDYEQYFGPGTRLTVT.

This clonotype was seen only once. The chain carries TRBV6-5 and TRBJ1-1, with 7 bases identical to TRBD1. Germline trimming cut 5 bases from V and 8 bases from J; bases unmatched to any gene: 17. The CDR3 is 16 amino acids. CDR1 is MNHEY and CDR2 is SVGAGI in the germline V gene. In DNA form, the CDR3 reads TGTGCCAGCAGTCCATATCGCCACGGGACAGAGCGCGAAGCTTTCTTT. It is translated as CASSPYRHGTEREAFF.

This clonotype was observed many times. The chain carries TRBV7-2 and TRBJ2-1; tentative D call: TRBD2 (6 bases). The V gene's germline CDR1 is SGHTA and CDR2 FQGNSA. With 4 bases removed from V and 5 bases from J, the gap between germline ends came to 12 bases. The CDR3 is 14 residues long. CDR3 coding DNA: TGTGCCAGCAGCTGGGGTCTAGCGAACAATGAGCAGTTCTTC. It codes for CASSWGLANNEQFF. Full variable domain (outside the CDR3, taken from reference TRBV7-2 and TRBJ2-1): GAGVSQSPSNKVTEKGKDVELRCDPISGHTALYWYRQSLGQGLEFLIYFQGNSAPDKSGLPSDRFSAERTGGSVSTLTIQRTQQEDSAVYLCASSWGLANNEQFFGPGTRLTVL.

This clonotype has a count of ten or more. The chain couples TRBV2 to TRBJ1-4, with D perhaps matching TRBD1 (5 bases). The germline V gene has CDR1 SNHLY and CDR2 FYNNEI. CDR3 size: 14 residues. The V end lost 7 bases, the J end lost 4 bases, and 13 bases lay between the germline ends. The CDR3 protein is CASNHRSRNEKLFF. CDR3 coding DNA: TGTGCCAGCAATCACAGGAGCCGTAATGAAAAACTGTTTTTT.

This clonotype occurred many times. This sequence joins TRBV24-1 and TRBJ2-1; no firm D call. Germline CDR1 is KGHDR and CDR2 is SFDVKD. With 0 bases removed from V and 2 bases from J, the gap between germline ends came to 1 base. This CDR3 has 13 residues. The CDR3 region has the DNA TGTGCCACCAGTGATTTGCCCTACAATGAGCAGTTCTTC. Protein: CATSDLPYNEQFF.

On this clonotype itself: This CDR3 is missing its conserved last phenylalanine or tryptophan, likely due to a read error. The V gene is TRBV12-3 or TRBV12-4, the J gene TRBJ1-2; maybe TRBD1 (5 bases). V shed 8 bases and J shed 8 bases, with 21 bases lying between them. This CDR3 comprises 14 residues. The CDR3 sequence: CASSPGHSNPGYTL. CDR3 nucleotides: TGTGCCAGCTCTCCCGGACACTCAAACCCAGGCTACACCCTC.

This chain joins TRBV5-1 and TRBJ1-1; the D gene is possibly TRBD1 (5 bases). Trimming shortened V by 7 bases and J by 0 bases, and 19 bases separated the two germline ends. Germline V lookup: CDR1 SGHRS, CDR2 YFSETQ. The CDR3 covers 16 residues. CDR3 residues: CASHITGKSMNTEAFF. In nucleotides, the CDR3 is TGCGCCAGCCACATAACAGGAAAGAGCATGAACACTGAAGCTTTCTTT.

There are a few counts of this clonotype. This sequence joins TRBV7-9 and TRBJ1-4; 12 positions match TRBD1. Germline values: CDR1 SEHNR, CDR2 FQNEAQ (reference sequence). CDR3 size: 17 residues. The ends lost 2 bases at V and 5 bases at J; junction bases unmatched: 6. The CDR3, as DNA: TGTGCCAGCAGCTTATGGGACAGGGGGCGCGGGAATGAAAAACTGTTTTTT. The encoded protein is CASSLWDRGRGNEKLFF.

This clonotype was counted at least ten times. V usage is TRBV29-1 and J usage is TRBJ1-5; 8 bases match TRBD1. The CDR3 contains 14 residues. With 6 bases clipped from V and 1 base from J, the junction kept 5 bases outside the gene matches. Germline V CDR1 and CDR2: SQVTM, ANQGSEA. The CDR3 loop reads CSVSQGASNQPQHF. In DNA, the CDR3 is TGCAGCGTGAGCCAGGGGGCAAGCAATCAGCCCCAGCATTTT.

This clonotype was counted at least ten times. The J gene is TRBJ2-7, the V gene TRBV20-1; the match to TRBD1 covers 11 bases. The germline gives CDR1 DFQATT, CDR2 SNEGSKA (reference sequence). Losses at the gene ends were 3 bases for V and 3 bases for J; bases not matched to a gene: 4. There are 14 residues in the CDR3. DNA for the CDR3: TGCAGTGCTAGGGCCGGGACAGGGGGCTACGAGCAGTACTTC. Translated, it gives CSARAGTGGYEQYF.

This chain uses TRBV14 with TRBJ2-3, with TRBD2 identical over 12 bases. This CDR3 is 15 amino acids long. Germline-derived CDR1 and CDR2 are SGHDN and FVKESK. V was pared by 1 base and J by 8 bases, with 4 bases of the junction left unmatched. Here the CDR3 reads CASSQGLAGDTTQYF. CDR3 DNA: TGTGCCAGCAGCCAAGGACTAGCGGGAGATACTACGCAGTATTTT.

This clonotype was seen only a few times. A much larger clone lies one base from this, so it may be a read error. V usage is TRBV20-1 and J usage is TRBJ2-5; D might be TRBD2 (7 bases). With 0 bases removed from V and 5 bases from J, the gap between germline ends came to 19 bases. The CDR3 length is 16 residues. Germline V gene data show CDR1 as DFQATT and CDR2 as SNEGSKA (reference sequence). The CDR3 DNA reads TGCAGTGCTAGAGATTTAGGGGGGGAGGCTGGGGAGACCCAGTACTTC. Its translation is CSARDLGGEAGETQYF.

This clonotype has a single count. V usage is TRBV29-1 and J usage is TRBJ2-5, with 7 bases lining up with TRBD1. Germline CDR1 SQVTM, CDR2 ANQGSEA. The trim removed 5 bases at V and 5 bases at J, leaving 8 bases unmatched. This CDR3 comprises 13 residues. As DNA, the CDR3 is TGCAGCGTTAAACAGGGGAGACGGGAGACCCAGTACTTC. Translating it yields CSVKQGRRETQYF. The full variable domain, rest sourced from reference TRBV29-1 and TRBJ2-5, is SAVISQKPSRDICQRGTSLTIQCQVDSQVTMMFWYRQQPGQSLTLIATANQGSEATYESGFVIDKFPISRPNLTFSTLTVSNMSPEDSSIYLCSVKQGRRETQYFGPGTRLLVL.